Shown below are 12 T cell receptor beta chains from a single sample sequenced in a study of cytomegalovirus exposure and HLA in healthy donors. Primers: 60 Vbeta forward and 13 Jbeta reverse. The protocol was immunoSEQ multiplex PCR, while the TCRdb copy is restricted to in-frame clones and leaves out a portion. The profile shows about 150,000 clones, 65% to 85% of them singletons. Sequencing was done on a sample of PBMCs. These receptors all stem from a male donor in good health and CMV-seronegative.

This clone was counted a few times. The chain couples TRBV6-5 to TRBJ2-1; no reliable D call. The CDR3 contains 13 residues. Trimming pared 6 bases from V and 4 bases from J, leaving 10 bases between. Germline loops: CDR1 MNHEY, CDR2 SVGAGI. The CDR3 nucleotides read TGTGCCAGCAGCCCCGACTCGTACAATGAGCAGTTCTTC. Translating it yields CASSPDSYNEQFF.

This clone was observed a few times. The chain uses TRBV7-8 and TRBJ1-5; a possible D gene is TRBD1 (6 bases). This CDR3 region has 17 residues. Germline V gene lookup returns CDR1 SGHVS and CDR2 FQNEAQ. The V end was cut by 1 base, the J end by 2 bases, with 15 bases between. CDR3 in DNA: TGTGCCAGCAGCTTAGTTAGGGGGACACGGGGCAATCAGCCCCAGCATTTT. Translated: CASSLVRGTRGNQPQHF.

The CDR3 DNA reads as TGTGCCACCAGCAGACAGGGGTCATTCGATGAGCAGTTCTTC. It codes for CATSRQGSFDEQFF. The rearrangement links TRBV15 to TRBJ2-1; D might be TRBD1 (6 bases). From germline, CDR1 is LNHNV and CDR2 YYDKDF (reference sequence). The V and J ends lost 2 bases and 8 bases respectively, with 13 bases between them. The CDR3 is made up of 14 amino acids.

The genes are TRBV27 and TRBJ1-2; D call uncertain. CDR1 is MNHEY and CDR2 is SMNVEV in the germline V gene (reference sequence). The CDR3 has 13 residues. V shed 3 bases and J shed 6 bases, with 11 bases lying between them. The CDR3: CASSFDPGDGYTF. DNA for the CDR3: TGTGCCAGCAGTTTCGATCCCGGGGATGGCTACACCTTC.

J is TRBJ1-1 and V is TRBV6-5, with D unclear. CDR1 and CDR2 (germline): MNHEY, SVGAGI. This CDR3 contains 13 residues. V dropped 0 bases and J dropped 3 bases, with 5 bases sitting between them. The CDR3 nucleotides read TGTGCCAGCAGTTACTCGCGCTACACTGAAGCTTTCTTT. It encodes CASSYSRYTEAFF.

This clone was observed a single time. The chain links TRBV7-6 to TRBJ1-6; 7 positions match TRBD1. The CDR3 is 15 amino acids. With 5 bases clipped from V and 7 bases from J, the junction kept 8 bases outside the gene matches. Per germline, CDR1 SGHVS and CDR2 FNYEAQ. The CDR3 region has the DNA TGTGCCAGCAGCGAGACAGGGCAGGTCAATTCACCCCTCCACTTT. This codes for CASSETGQVNSPLHF. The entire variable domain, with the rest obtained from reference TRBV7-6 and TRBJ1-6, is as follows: GAGVSQSPRYKVTKRGQDVALRCDPISGHVSLYWYRQALGQGPEFLTYFNYEAQQDKSGLPNDRFSAERPEGSISTLTIQRTEQRDSAMYRCASSETGQVNSPLHFGNGTRLTVT.

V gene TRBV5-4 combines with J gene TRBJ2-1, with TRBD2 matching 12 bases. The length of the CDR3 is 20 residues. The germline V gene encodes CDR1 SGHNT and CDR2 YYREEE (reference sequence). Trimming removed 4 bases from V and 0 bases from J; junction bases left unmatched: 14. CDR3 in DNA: TGTGCCAGCAGCCGAGAACCGGGACTAGCGGGTCCTAGCTCCTACAATGAGCAGTTCTTC. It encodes CASSREPGLAGPSSYNEQFF.

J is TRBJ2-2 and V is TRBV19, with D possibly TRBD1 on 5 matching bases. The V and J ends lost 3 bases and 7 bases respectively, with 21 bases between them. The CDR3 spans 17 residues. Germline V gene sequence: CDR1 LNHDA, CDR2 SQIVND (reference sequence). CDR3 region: CASSIVPGQGRSGELFF. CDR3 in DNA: TGTGCCAGTAGTATTGTTCCTGGGCAGGGCAGGAGCGGGGAGCTGTTTTTT.

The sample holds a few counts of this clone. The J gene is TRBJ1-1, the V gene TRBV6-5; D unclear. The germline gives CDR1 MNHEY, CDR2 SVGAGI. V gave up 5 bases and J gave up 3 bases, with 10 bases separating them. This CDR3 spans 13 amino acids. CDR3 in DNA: TGTGCCAGCAGTCGAGAGGATTACACTGAAGCTTTCTTT. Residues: CASSREDYTEAFF.

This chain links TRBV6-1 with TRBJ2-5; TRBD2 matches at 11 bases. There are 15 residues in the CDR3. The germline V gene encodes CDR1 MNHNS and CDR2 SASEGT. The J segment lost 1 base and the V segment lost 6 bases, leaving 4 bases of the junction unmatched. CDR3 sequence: CASRRTSGFQETQYF. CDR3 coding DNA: TGTGCCAGCAGGCGGACTAGCGGGTTCCAAGAGACCCAGTACTTC.

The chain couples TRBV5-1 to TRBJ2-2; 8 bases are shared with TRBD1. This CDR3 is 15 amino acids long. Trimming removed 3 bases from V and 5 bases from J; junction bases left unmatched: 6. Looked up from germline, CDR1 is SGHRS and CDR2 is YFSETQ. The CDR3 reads CASSSWTGRTGELFF. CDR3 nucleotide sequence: TGCGCCAGCAGCTCTTGGACAGGGCGGACCGGGGAGCTGTTTTTT. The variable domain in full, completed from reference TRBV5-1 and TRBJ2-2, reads KAGVTQTPRYLIKTRGQQVTLSCSPISGHRSVSWYQQTPGQGLQFLFEYFSETQRNKGNFPGRFSGRQFSNSRSEMNVSTLELGDSALYLCASSSWTGRTGELFFGEGSRLTVL.

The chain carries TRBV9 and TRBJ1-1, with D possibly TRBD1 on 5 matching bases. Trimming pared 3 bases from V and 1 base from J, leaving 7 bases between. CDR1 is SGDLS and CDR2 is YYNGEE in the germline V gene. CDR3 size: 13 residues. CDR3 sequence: CASSAGQNTEAFF. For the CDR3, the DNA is TGTGCCAGCAGCGCAGGACAGAACACTGAAGCTTTCTTT.